This TCR beta chain stems from a study of T cell responses to AZD1222 COVID-19 vaccine. Study-level background: Pooling covered second doses at about 4 or about 12 weeks.

The repertoire was sequenced with immunoSEQ multiplex PCR; TCRdb's copy has only in-frame clones and lacks some. Of some 110,000 clones listed, around 81% were seen once; the top ten hold around 9.9%. V was shortened by 3 bases and J by 0 bases, with 15 bases between the two germline ends. This CDR3 is 16 amino acids long. The germline CDR1 and CDR2 sequences are KGHSH and LQKENI. A remark on this clone: Its antigen is undetermined.

Findings and limits, study-wide: At baseline, seropositivity was found in only a handful of AZD1222 recipients.

Sequenced here: peripheral blood, sampled on day 0 of AZD1222 vaccination. The rearrangement links TRBV18 to TRBJ2-7, with TRBD2 as a possible D gene (6 bases). This receptor was identified in an adult in good health. The CDR3 loop reads CASSPGGPLRSYEQYF. CDR3 nucleotide sequence: TGTGCCAGCTCACCGGGAGGACCGCTTCGCTCCTACGAGCAGTACTTC.